The next 17 T cell receptor beta chains were all read from a single sample in a study of CD8+ T cells in alopecia areata. After isolation, RNA underwent reverse transcription to generate cDNA as the sequencing template. This table comes from immunoSEQ multiplex PCR, and its TCRdb copy is limited to in-frame clones, with some not included. The top ten hold roughly a fifth of the sample, which has 150,000 to 190,000 clones, 45% to 60% seen once. This sample comprised CD8+ T cells sorted from blood, obtained at week 0. These TCRs come from a human donor with alopecia areata.

The chain combines TRBV30 with TRBJ1-2, with 8 positions matching TRBD1. CDR3 size: 14 residues. Germline V gene sequence: CDR1 GTSNPN, CDR2 SVGIG (reference sequence). The trim removed 3 bases at V and 4 bases at J, leaving 7 bases unmatched. Here the CDR3 reads CAWRDREKGYGYTF. The DNA of the CDR3 is TGTGCCTGGAGGGACAGGGAGAAGGGCTATGGCTACACCTTC.

This clone has a handful of counts. The gene calls are TRBV23-1 and TRBJ2-1; TRBD1 matches at 7 bases. TRBV23-1 is noted as an ORF with a role that remains uncertain. The junction had 7 bases not matched to a gene; V was cut back by 2 bases and J by 6 bases. The CDR3 length is 15 residues. The CDR3 is CASSQEDRVGNEQFF. The CDR3 bases are TGCGCCAGCAGTCAAGAAGACAGGGTGGGCAATGAGCAGTTCTTC.

This chain joins TRBV2 and TRBJ1-1, with 7 bases fitting TRBD1. The trim removed 6 bases at V and 0 bases at J, leaving 10 bases unmatched. CDR3 length equals 16 residues. Germline assignment: CDR1 SNHLY and CDR2 FYNNEI. The CDR3 is CASRDRQGQMNTEAFF. DNA of the CDR3: TGTGCCAGCAGGGACCGCCAGGGACAGATGAACACTGAAGCTTTCTTT.

J is TRBJ1-5 and V is TRBV9, with 7 bases fitting TRBD1. The CDR3 sequence is 16 residues long. J was trimmed by 5 bases and V by 4 bases; bases with no gene match: 12. Germline V gene sequence: CDR1 SGDLS, CDR2 YYNGEE. The CDR3 region is CASSKSGGQGDQPQHF. CDR3 bases: TGTGCCAGCAGCAAATCAGGGGGGCAGGGTGATCAGCCCCAGCATTTT.

In this sample, this clone turned up a few times. The J gene is TRBJ2-1, the V gene TRBV27; 7 nucleotides agree with TRBD2. Trimming at V came to 5 bases and at J to 2 bases, leaving 3 bases not matched to a gene. Germline CDR1 is MNHEY and CDR2 is SMNVEV (reference sequence). The CDR3 covers 14 residues. DNA for the CDR3: TGTGCCAGCAGTCAAGCGGGGACCTACAATGAGCAGTTCTTC. It codes for CASSQAGTYNEQFF.

This clone was observed a few times. V gene TRBV27 combines with J gene TRBJ2-7, with a weak D call TRBD1 (6 bases). This CDR3 spans 15 amino acids. The V and J ends lost 0 bases and 4 bases respectively, with 13 bases between them. Germline V lookup: CDR1 MNHEY, CDR2 SMNVEV (reference sequence). CDR3 protein: CASSLSTDGTYEQYF. The DNA for the CDR3 is TGTGCCAGCAGTTTATCAACGGATGGGACATACGAGCAGTACTTC.

This rearrangement joins TRBV7-7 to TRBJ2-2; D is ambiguous. The CDR3 spans 14 residues. The germline V gene encodes CDR1 SSHAT and CDR2 FNYEAQ (reference sequence). V was cut by 5 bases and J by 6 bases, with 13 bases left in between. CDR3 coding DNA: TGTGCCAGCAGCACCCGTGAGCGTGCCGGGGAGCTGTTTTTT. Its protein is CASSTRERAGELFF.

V gene TRBV2 combines with J gene TRBJ1-2; TRBD1 matches at 9 bases. The CDR3 length is 15 residues. Germline loops: CDR1 SNHLY, CDR2 FYNNEI. V shed 1 base and J 5 bases; nucleotides not matched to a gene: 5. The CDR3 loop reads CASSEGRDREYGYTF. As DNA, the CDR3 is TGTGCCAGCAGTGAAGGTCGGGACAGGGAGTATGGCTACACCTTC.

J is TRBJ2-3 and V is TRBV13, with TRBD1 matching 7 bases. CDR3 length: 15 amino acids. The trim removed 5 bases at V and 4 bases at J, leaving 9 bases unmatched. Germline assignment: CDR1 PRHDT and CDR2 FYEKMQ (reference sequence). DNA of the CDR3: TGTGCCAGCAGCCACCGACAGGGAGCCGCAGATACGCAGTATTTT. Translated: CASSHRQGAADTQYF.

The chain employs TRBV7-8 and TRBJ2-7, with 7 bases fitting TRBD1. Unmatched junction bases numbered 5, after V lost 5 bases and J lost 1 base. The germline V gene has CDR1 SGHVS and CDR2 FQNEAQ. CDR3 length: 14 residues. CDR3 protein: CASSPNRGSYEQYF. In DNA, the CDR3 is TGTGCCAGCAGCCCAAACAGGGGATCCTACGAGCAGTACTTC.

The rearrangement joins TRBV7-2 to TRBJ1-1, with D perhaps TRBD1 (5 bases). V lost 5 bases to trimming and J lost 5 bases, with 9 bases between them. The CDR3 has 12 residues. Germline assignment: CDR1 SGHTA and CDR2 FQGNSA. CDR3 residues: CASSQGSTEAFF. The CDR3 DNA follows: TGTGCCAGCAGCCAGGGAAGTACTGAAGCTTTCTTT.

The chain uses TRBV30 and TRBJ2-3; no clear D. Trimming removed 1 base from V and 6 bases from J, with 8 bases in between. The CDR3 totals 12 residues. Germline V gives CDR1 GTSNPN, CDR2 SVGIG (reference sequence). The CDR3 is CAWSGVVDTQYF. The CDR3 DNA is TGTGCCTGGAGTGGTGTGGTGGATACGCAGTATTTT.

This clone has a single count. The J gene is TRBJ2-5, the V gene TRBV14, with 10 nucleotides matching TRBD2. The germline CDR1 and CDR2 sequences are SGHDN and FVKESK. This CDR3 has 19 residues. J lost 4 bases, V lost 0 bases, and 14 bases had no gene match. The CDR3 reads CASSQDGIAGGRPPETQYF. Written as DNA, the CDR3 is TGTGCCAGCAGCCAAGATGGAATAGCGGGGGGCCGCCCCCCAGAGACCCAGTACTTC.

The chain is built from TRBV6-5 and TRBJ2-5; 13 positions match TRBD2. The CDR3 spans 15 residues. Trimming took 6 bases from V and 1 from J; bases not matched to a gene: 2. CDR1 is MNHEY, CDR2 SVGAGI, per germline. The chain's CDR3 is CASRTSGGVQETQYF. CDR3 DNA sequence: TGTGCCAGCAGAACTAGCGGGGGGGTCCAAGAGACCCAGTACTTC.

This rearrangement joins TRBV4-3 to TRBJ1-1, with D uncertain. V lost 1 base and J lost 0, with 9 bases in between. The CDR3 runs to 15 residues. Per germline, CDR1 LGHNA and CDR2 YSLEER. The CDR3 coding sequence is TGCGCCAGCAGCCAAGGTTCGGGCATGAACACTGAAGCTTTCTTT. This sequence encodes CASSQGSGMNTEAFF.

This clone was detected only a few times. The V and J genes are TRBV13 and TRBJ2-1; 9 nucleotides agree with TRBD2. Trimming at V came to 5 bases and at J to 7 bases, leaving 6 bases not matched to a gene. Germline CDR1 is PRHDT and CDR2 is FYEKMQ (reference sequence). The CDR3 is 14 amino acids. In DNA form, the CDR3 reads TGTGCCAGCAGCCCGCGGGGGGGCCAAAATGAGCAGTTCTTC. It encodes CASSPRGGQNEQFF.

This clone was counted ten times or more. The rearrangement uses TRBV19 and TRBJ2-6, with D possibly being TRBD1 or TRBD2 (5 bases each). Between the trimmed V and J ends, which lost 1 base and 5 bases, there was a span of 12 bases. Germline-derived CDR1 and CDR2 are LNHDA and SQIVND (reference sequence). There are 16 residues in the CDR3. The CDR3 loop is CASSIGDGLRANVLTF. The CDR3 bases are TGTGCCAGTAGTATAGGGGACGGACTTCGGGCCAACGTCCTGACTTTC.